The 20 T cell receptor beta chains in this list originate from one sample, sequenced in a study of identical twins (dated by TCRdb to the mid-2010s). Library creation used 5' RACE. The sequencer was an Illumina HiSeq 2000. Clones were called with MiXCR by TCRdb after fastp trimmed the public reads at Q25, and only in-frame beta chains were retained. Duplicate CDR3 protein sequences are folded into a single record with the most common DNA and genes. The sample table holds some 630,000 distinct CDR3 sequences, of which about 7% were seen once. 1.6% of the sample goes to the ten largest clones. These data were likewise used in another study, on yellow fever vaccine responses in identical twins.

The sample taken for sequencing was PBMCs. The receptors were gathered from a woman aged 18-29 years in good health.

This clonotype has a handful of counts. V usage is TRBV12-3 or TRBV12-4 and J usage is TRBJ2-1, with D tentatively TRBD2 (6 bases). The CDR3 contains 13 residues. V dropped 5 bases and J dropped 6 bases, with 11 bases sitting between them. The CDR3 sequence: CASSIGGVNEQFF. CDR3 sequence (DNA): TGTGCCAGCAGTATAGGCGGGGTCAATGAGCAGTTCTTC.

This clonotype was observed a handful of times. This CDR3 is CASRVDGTRTGELFF. CDR3 coding DNA: TGCGCCAGCAGGGTGGACGGGACGCGGACCGGGGAGCTGTTTTTT. The chain joins TRBV10-2 to TRBJ2-2, with D possibly called TRBD1 or TRBD2 (5 bases each). The CDR3 is made up of 15 amino acids. The V gene's germline CDR1 is WSHSY and CDR2 SAAADI. Trimming left V 6 bases short and J 5 bases short, with 16 bases between.

This clonotype has just a few counts. Written as DNA, the CDR3 is TGTGCCAGCAGTTTTACAGGGGGCGCCGGCACCGGGGAGCTGTTTTTT. It yields the protein CASSFTGGAGTGELFF. This chain connects TRBV27 to TRBJ2-2; 9 bases fit TRBD1. Germline assignment: CDR1 MNHEY and CDR2 SMNVEV (reference sequence). V shed 3 bases and J 4 bases; nucleotides not matched to a gene: 6. CDR3 length: 16 amino acids.

V gene TRBV5-1 combines with J gene TRBJ2-1; 8 bases agree with TRBD2. The CDR3 spans 18 residues. With 1 base clipped from V and 3 bases from J, the junction kept 12 bases outside the gene matches. In germline, CDR1 is SGHRS, CDR2 YFSETQ. The CDR3 region has the DNA TGCGCCAGCAGCTTGTTATCAGCCGGGGGGGGGAGCTACAATGAGCAGTTCTTC. This gives the protein CASSLLSAGGGSYNEQFF.

In this sample, this clonotype turned up a few times. This chain uses TRBV28 with TRBJ2-1; no clear D gene. Germline lookup yields CDR1 MDHEN and CDR2 SYDVKM. Trimming took 2 bases from V and 0 from J, leaving 5 bases between them. This CDR3 has 14 residues. In DNA form, the CDR3 reads TGTGCCAGCAGTTTACTCCCCTCCTACAATGAGCAGTTCTTC. Protein: CASSLLPSYNEQFF. The full variable domain, rest sourced from reference TRBV28 and TRBJ2-1, is DVKVTQSSRYLVKRTGEKVFLECVQDMDHENMFWYRQDPGLGLRLIYFSYDVKMKEKGDIPEGYSVSREKKERFSLILESASTNQTSMYLCASSLLPSYNEQFFGPGTRLTVL.

In nucleotides, the CDR3 is TGCAGTGCTAGGAGCCCGACAGGGGGCGGCGAGCAGTACGTC. It is translated as CSARSPTGGGEQYV. The chain has TRBV20-1 and TRBJ2-7, with 10 nucleotides matching TRBD1. The CDR3 runs 14 residues. Germline CDR1 DFQATT, CDR2 SNEGSKA (reference sequence). Losses at the gene ends were 3 bases for V and 6 bases for J; bases not matched to a gene: 8.

There are a few counts of this clonotype. This chain joins TRBV12-3 or TRBV12-4 and TRBJ2-3; 7 bases map to TRBD1. Losses at the gene ends were 5 bases for V and 3 bases for J; bases not matched to a gene: 8. The CDR3 is made up of 15 amino acids. The CDR3 bases are TGTGCCAGCAGTCTGACAGGGTATGGGACAGATACGCAGTATTTT. Protein: CASSLTGYGTDTQYF.

At least ten counts were recorded for this clonotype. The chain carries TRBV12-3 or TRBV12-4 and TRBJ1-1; maybe TRBD1 (5 bases). V was shortened by 1 base and J by 7 bases, with 10 bases between the two germline ends. This CDR3 is 13 amino acids long. The DNA for the CDR3 is TGTGCCAGCAGTTTAGGAGGGGCATTTGAAGCTTTCTTT. Protein: CASSLGGAFEAFF.

The sample holds many counts of this clonotype. CDR3 loop: CASSLLGTLGAYEQYF. In DNA form, the CDR3 reads TGTGCCAGCAGTTTACTCGGGACCCTCGGTGCCTACGAGCAGTACTTC. J is TRBJ2-7 and V is TRBV28; D is possibly TRBD1 or TRBD2 (5 bases each). This CDR3 contains 16 residues. V was trimmed by 2 bases and J by 2 bases, leaving 16 bases between them. CDR1 MDHEN and CDR2 SYDVKM come from the germline V gene.

This chain connects TRBV19 to TRBJ1-2; no reliable D call. This CDR3 spans 11 amino acids. Germline V gives CDR1 LNHDA, CDR2 SQIVND (reference sequence). Trimming shortened V by 7 bases and J by 4 bases, and 7 bases separated the two germline ends. DNA of the CDR3: TGTGCCAGTAAGGGTCTCTATGGCTACACCTTC. This codes for CASKGLYGYTF.

This clonotype was seen ten or more times. This chain connects TRBV12-3 or TRBV12-4 to TRBJ1-1; a weak D match, TRBD1 (5 bases). This CDR3 comprises 14 residues. V lost 2 bases, J lost 11 bases, and 18 bases lay in between. The CDR3 reads CASSLWGGGAIAFF. CDR3 DNA sequence: TGTGCCAGCAGTTTATGGGGGGGAGGGGCCATCGCTTTCTTT.

The sample holds a few counts of this clonotype. The chain joins TRBV12-3 or TRBV12-4 to TRBJ2-3; TRBD2 might be the D (6 bases). V was cut by 0 bases and J by 2 bases, with 12 bases left in between. The CDR3 runs 16 residues. CDR3 protein: CASSLAMGLYTDTQYF. CDR3 DNA sequence: TGTGCCAGCAGTTTAGCGATGGGACTTTACACAGATACGCAGTATTTT.

This clonotype was detected only a few times. The chain has TRBV14 and TRBJ1-4, with 7 bases lining up with TRBD1. Germline V gene sequence: CDR1 SGHDN, CDR2 FVKESK. This CDR3 spans 17 amino acids. The V gene end was trimmed by 0 bases and the J gene end by 5 bases; junction bases not matched to a gene: 9. CDR3 in amino acids: CASSQEGLGDRNEKLFF. In DNA, the CDR3 is TGTGCCAGCAGCCAAGAGGGGCTGGGGGACAGAAATGAAAAACTGTTTTTT.

This clonotype was observed many times. The CDR3 DNA sequence: TGTGCCAGCAGTTCCAGACTAGCGGGGGGCACAGATACGCAGTATTTT. Amino acids: CASSSRLAGGTDTQYF. The chain has TRBV12-3 or TRBV12-4 and TRBJ2-3; 12 bases fit TRBD2. With 4 bases clipped from V and 1 base from J, the junction kept 3 bases outside the gene matches. The CDR3 length is 16 residues.

This clonotype turned up a few times. V gene TRBV12-3 or TRBV12-4 combines with J gene TRBJ1-6; 8 bases match TRBD1. Trimming took 6 bases from V and 10 from J; bases not matched to a gene: 5. There are 13 residues in the CDR3. In nucleotides, the CDR3 is TGTGCCAGCAGACAGGGGGATGGCTCACCCCTCCACTTT. This encodes CASRQGDGSPLHF.

Only a few counts were recorded for this clonotype. The V gene is TRBV12-3 or TRBV12-4, the J gene TRBJ2-5; no definite D call. Trimming removed 1 base from V and 5 bases from J, with 14 bases in between. The CDR3 is 15 amino acids. This CDR3 is CASSLGRSARETQYF. The CDR3, as DNA: TGTGCCAGCAGTTTAGGTAGATCCGCCCGGGAGACCCAGTACTTC.

The chain couples TRBV19 to TRBJ2-1; 13 bases are shared with TRBD2. Trimming took 8 bases from V and 2 from J; bases not matched to a gene: 3. CDR1 and CDR2 from the germline V gene are LNHDA and SQIVND (reference sequence). This CDR3 spans 15 amino acids. CDR3 nucleotide sequence: TGTGCCAGTGGGACTAGCGGGAACCCCTACAATGAGCAGTTCTTC. As protein: CASGTSGNPYNEQFF.

The CDR3 nucleotides read TGCAGTGCTAGAGTCGCGCTAGCGGGAGTCCGGGAGCAGTTCTTC. It yields the protein CSARVALAGVREQFF. This chain uses TRBV20-1 with TRBJ2-1, with 10 bases aligning to TRBD2. CDR3 length: 15 residues. Germline CDR1 reads DFQATT; CDR2 reads SNEGSKA (reference sequence). With V trimmed by 1 base and J by 10 bases, 10 bases remained unmatched.

The rearrangement joins TRBV18 to TRBJ2-1; 9 bases are shared with TRBD2. CDR3 length: 18 amino acids. The germline gives CDR1 KGHSH, CDR2 LQKENI. J was trimmed by 3 bases and V by 5 bases; bases with no gene match: 14. CDR3 sequence (DNA): TGTGCCAGCTCAGCCATGGGGATTAGCGGGAGAGTCTACAATGAGCAGTTCTTC. It encodes CASSAMGISGRVYNEQFF. The full variable domain, its missing parts supplied by reference TRBV18 and TRBJ2-1, is NAGVMQNPRHLVRRRGQEARLRCSPMKGHSHVYWYRQLPEEGLKFMVYLQKENIIDESGMPKERFSAEFPKEGPSILRIQQVVRGDSAAYFCASSAMGISGRVYNEQFFGPGTRLTVL.

This clonotype was detected a few times. V gene TRBV6-7 combines with J gene TRBJ2-7; a possible D gene is TRBD2 (5 bases). TRBV6-7 is labeled an ORF, and its function is uncertain. The CDR3 totals 13 residues. V was trimmed by 7 bases and J by 2 bases, leaving 12 bases between them. CDR3 region: CASIGKGAYEQYV. CDR3 coding DNA: TGTGCCAGCATCGGGAAAGGCGCCTACGAGCAGTACGTC.